This T cell receptor beta chain was identified during a study of blood T cells in healthy people across ages. PCR was performed a second time for roughly 7 to 12 cycles using a sample-barcoded 5' primer and a J-beta primer mix. TCRdb processed the 5' RACE reads anew with MiXCR; each CDR3 protein has one entry. The sample holds 800,000 to 1,000,000 distinct CDR3 sequences; about 48% are singletons and the top ten take about an eighth. Study-wide findings and caveats: With donor CMV status unknown, expanded clonotype changes were possibly confounded.

Turning to this clonotype: Its matching antigen is unknown.

The source is a man under 40 in good health. Sequences were obtained from blood.

In DNA, the CDR3 is TGTGCCAGCAGCACTCAGGGGGCATCTACCTATGGCTACACCTTC. It translates to CASSTQGASTYGYTF. This chain connects TRBV28 to TRBJ1-2; 8 nucleotides agree with TRBD1. V trimming: 6 bases; J trimming: 4 bases; junction bases outside the gene matches: 10. This CDR3 contains 15 residues. Germline lookup yields CDR1 MDHEN and CDR2 SYDVKM.